The 15 T cell receptor beta chains below were found in one sample sequenced in a study of sequential checkpoint blockade in melanoma (dated by TCRdb to between 2019 and 2020). Libraries were built with the immunoSEQ multiplex PCR assay. In its TCRdb copy, this immuneACCESS table keeps in-frame sequences only and misses some clones. Where compared with another copy, unresolved V genes explain less than half of these, and the others have no known cause. Recorded for this sample are approximately 7,700 clones; nearly 60% of them occurred a single time. Clones ranked in the top ten supply 17% of the sample. The treatment or condition label on this specimen signifies: randomized to nivolumab then ipilimumab (arm A) or the reverse (arm B). The source material was CD8+ T cells sorted from blood (inferred from file names), sampled from a patient given nivolumab and ipilimumab in sequence. These receptors were collected from a human donor with melanoma.

The V call is TRBV27, the J call TRBJ1-2, with D possibly TRBD1 on 6 matching bases. This CDR3 comprises 15 residues. Germline-derived CDR1 and CDR2 are MNHEY and SMNVEV (reference sequence). V was cut by 5 bases and J by 0 bases, with 13 bases left in between. The CDR3 here is CASSPRTESNYGYTF. The CDR3 DNA reads TGTGCCAGCAGTCCCCGGACAGAATCTAACTATGGCTACACCTTC.

CDR3 in amino acids: CASSLRTRYYGYTF. CDR3 bases: TGTGCCAGCAGCTTGCGAACACGCTACTATGGCTACACCTTC. The chain links TRBV5-6 to TRBJ1-2; D is unclear. The germline V gene encodes CDR1 SGHDT and CDR2 YYEEEE. Trimming removed 1 base from V and 3 bases from J, with 10 bases in between. CDR3 size: 14 residues.

A single count supports this clone. DNA of the CDR3: TGCGCCAGCAGCCAAGATAGGACTACCTACGAGCAGTACTTC. Translated: CASSQDRTTYEQYF. The rearrangement uses TRBV4-3 and TRBJ2-7; maybe TRBD2 (6 bases). V dropped 0 bases and J dropped 2 bases, with 8 bases sitting between them. Germline values: CDR1 LGHNA, CDR2 YSLEER. The CDR3 consists of 14 residues.

With regard to this clone: Other DNA sequences in the same sample also yield this CDR3. The chain is built from TRBV27 and TRBJ2-7; D may be TRBD1 (6 bases). V was clipped by 2 bases and J by 6 bases, with 8 bases between them. Germline CDR1 reads MNHEY; CDR2 reads SMNVEV (reference sequence). CDR3 size: 12 residues. Here the CDR3 DNA reads TGTGCCAGCAGTTTACTAGGGGGCGAGCAGTACTTC. Residues: CASSLLGGEQYF.

CDR3 bases: TGTGCCAGCAGCTTAGCGGGCAGGGTATCCTACAATGAGCAGTTCTTC. It translates to CASSLAGRVSYNEQFF. The V and J genes are TRBV7-6 and TRBJ2-1; D may be TRBD1 (5 bases). Germline lookup yields CDR1 SGHVS and CDR2 FNYEAQ. Trimming removed 0 bases from V and 1 base from J, with 10 bases in between. This CDR3 region has 16 residues.

The chain has TRBV19 and TRBJ1-1; 8 bases agree with TRBD1. The CDR3 length is 15 residues. Germline-derived CDR1 and CDR2 are LNHDA and SQIVND (reference sequence). J was trimmed by 3 bases and V by 3 bases; bases with no gene match: 6. In DNA, the CDR3 is TGTGCCAGTAGTATGGGGACAGGACGTTACACTGAAGCTTTCTTT. Protein product: CASSMGTGRYTEAFF.

The chain links TRBV13 to TRBJ2-6; D possibly corresponds to TRBD1 (6 bases). The CDR3 consists of 17 residues. Germline V gene data show CDR1 as PRHDT and CDR2 as FYEKMQ (reference sequence). V was pared by 3 bases and J by 0 bases, with 12 bases between. CDR3 bases: TGTGCCAGCAGCTTCCGTGGACAGCTCTCTGGGGCCAACGTCCTGACTTTC. Residues: CASSFRGQLSGANVLTF.

The chain combines TRBV27 with TRBJ2-7; possible D gene TRBD2, 6 bases. Trimming cost V 6 bases and J 0 bases, with 12 bases left between them. This CDR3 is built from 14 residues. Germline assignment: CDR1 MNHEY and CDR2 SMNVEV (reference sequence). In nucleotides, the CDR3 is TGTGCCAGCAGCGATTACGGGAGCTCCTACGAGCAGTACTTC. As protein: CASSDYGSSYEQYF.

V is TRBV27 and J is TRBJ2-7; D is perhaps TRBD2 (5 bases). The V end was cut by 2 bases, the J end by 4 bases, with 18 bases between. The germline V gene encodes CDR1 MNHEY and CDR2 SMNVEV (reference sequence). The CDR3 runs to 16 residues. The CDR3 bases are TGTGCCAGCAGTTTAACCCGGGGAAGTGTAGTTTACGAGCAGTACTTC. This encodes CASSLTRGSVVYEQYF.

This clone appeared a few times. This chain connects TRBV4-1 to TRBJ1-1, with unresolved D. The V end was cut by 4 bases, the J end by 4 bases, with 10 bases between. Germline V gives CDR1 MGHRA, CDR2 YSYEKL. The CDR3 totals 13 residues. The CDR3 DNA follows: TGCGCCAGCAGCCCGGGGTTCGGCACTGAAGCTTTCTTT. Its translation is CASSPGFGTEAFF.

This chain links TRBV5-8 with TRBJ2-7; TRBD2 is a possible D gene (5 bases). This CDR3 spans 14 amino acids. CDR1 SGHTS and CDR2 YDEGEE come from the germline V gene. The V gene lost 5 bases and the J gene lost 5 bases, with 17 bases spanning the gap. CDR3 in DNA: TGTGCCAGCAGTCACCCCGGCGGAGGAGACGAGCAGTACTTC. Encoded protein: CASSHPGGGDEQYF.

The rearrangement uses TRBV6-5 and TRBJ1-6, with 8 bases identical to TRBD1. This CDR3 has 14 residues. V trimming: 8 bases; J trimming: 2 bases; junction bases outside the gene matches: 2. Germline V gives CDR1 MNHEY, CDR2 SVGAGI. The CDR3 loop reads CASQQGAYNSPLHF. The CDR3, as DNA: TGTGCCAGCCAACAGGGGGCCTATAATTCACCCCTCCACTTT.

This sequence joins TRBV6-5 and TRBJ2-1, with TRBD2 as a possible D gene (6 bases). V was clipped by 4 bases and J by 9 bases, with 16 bases between them. Germline lookup yields CDR1 MNHEY and CDR2 SVGAGI. This CDR3 is built from 14 residues. CDR3 coding DNA: TGTGCCAGCAGTTCGGGTTGGAGGGGCTTTGAGCAGTTCTTC. It is translated as CASSSGWRGFEQFF.

The chain couples TRBV27 to TRBJ2-7, with 8 bases that match TRBD2. The germline CDR1 and CDR2 sequences are MNHEY and SMNVEV (reference sequence). The CDR3 spans 15 residues. V lost 8 bases, J lost 6 bases, and 15 bases stayed unmatched. The CDR3 spells CASGEVGGAGGEQYF. The CDR3 nucleotides read TGTGCCAGCGGTGAGGTGGGGGGGGCGGGGGGCGAGCAGTACTTC.

The CDR3 region has the DNA TGTGCCAGCAGTTTCGCCGGCTCCTACGAGCAGTACTTC. Its protein product is CASSFAGSYEQYF. J is TRBJ2-7 and V is TRBV27; no definite D call. V lost 3 bases to trimming and J lost 0 bases, with 6 bases between them. The V gene's germline CDR1 is MNHEY and CDR2 SMNVEV (reference sequence). The CDR3 is 13 residues long.